Listed below are T cell receptor beta chains from one sample, sequenced in a study of PD-L1 blockade in urothelial cancer. Clones were read by immunoSEQ multiplex PCR, and TCRdb kept only the in-frame ones, dropping some. In the table there are 100,000 to 150,000 clones, around 88% of which are singletons. The sequencing here drew on PBMCs, taken around atezolizumab (anti-PD-L1) treatment. The receptors stem from a man aged 50-59 years with urothelial cancer. The CDR3 runs from the conserved cysteine through the conserved F or W. D genes are given only for firm matches. Not every row has a clone size; where given, it reads once, few, many or a size class.

v_gene	d_gene	abundance	j_gene	CDR3aa	CDR3nt
TRBV7-2	-	-	TRBJ2-3	CASSLEWPPRDTQYF	TGTGCCAGCAGCTTAGAGTGGCCCCCTCGCGATACGCAGTATTTT
TRBV19	TRBD2	few	TRBJ2-1	CASSRGLAGASSYNEQFF	TGTGCCAGTAGTAGGGGACTAGCGGGAGCAAGCTCCTACAATGAGCAGTTCTTC
TRBV28	TRBD2	-	TRBJ2-4	CASGRTSGRGHIQYF	TGTGCCAGCGGGAGGACTAGCGGGAGGGGTCACATTCAGTACTTC
TRBV6-1	-	-	TRBJ1-2	CASSEAKARGIYGYTF	TGTGCCAGCAGTGAAGCGAAAGCCCGGGGTATCTATGGCTACACCTTC
TRBV4-1	-	-	TRBJ1-6	CASSQETGNSPLHF	TGCGCCAGCAGCCAAGAGACGGGGAATTCACCCCTCCACTTT
TRBV6-1	-	-	TRBJ1-1	CASSEAGTRNTEAFF	TGTGCCAGCAGTGAAGCGGGGACTCGGAACACTGAAGCTTTCTTT
TRBV2	TRBD1	-	TRBJ1-5	CASSPDRPAGNQPQHF	TGTGCCAGCAGCCCGGACAGGCCGGCGGGCAATCAGCCCCAGCATTTT
TRBV6-5	-	-	TRBJ2-7	CASSPTGTPAREQYF	TGTGCCAGCAGCCCCACCGGGACTCCAGCAAGAGAGCAGTACTTC
TRBV13	TRBD2	-	TRBJ2-7	CASSFKTSGYEQYF	TGTGCCAGCAGCTTTAAGACTAGCGGATACGAGCAGTACTTC
TRBV6-1	-	-	TRBJ2-3	CASRIADTQYF	TGTGCCAGCAGGATAGCAGATACGCAGTATTTT
TRBV5-1	-	few	TRBJ1-3	CASSLGRGGNTIYF	TGCGCCAGCAGCCTGGGCAGGGGAGGAAACACCATATATTTT
TRBV7-9	TRBD2	-	TRBJ2-2	CAIDSVAGGTNTGELFF	TGTGCCATAGATTCGGTAGCGGGAGGGACGAACACCGGGGAGCTGTTTTTT
TRBV30	TRBD1	-	TRBJ1-5	CAWSDGTGGIFEPGPQHF	TGTGCCTGGAGTGATGGAACAGGGGGAATTTTCGAGCCGGGGCCCCAGCATTTT
TRBV9	-	-	TRBJ2-3	CASSPGVGDTQYF	TGTGCCAGCAGCCCAGGGGTGGGAGATACGCAGTATTTT
TRBV7-9	-	-	TRBJ2-3	CASSWGEAGPSTDTQYF	TGTGCCAGCAGCTGGGGAGAGGCGGGGCCTAGCACAGATACGCAGTATTTT
TRBV6-1	TRBD1	-	TRBJ2-3	CASRGQTTDTQYF	TGTGCCAGCAGGGGACAGACCACAGATACGCAGTATTTT
TRBV7-6	-	-	TRBJ2-1	CASSLGPNSLDNEQFF	TGTGCCAGCAGCTTAGGCCCGAACTCTCTAGACAATGAGCAGTTCTTC
TRBV5-5	-	-	TRBJ1-1	CASSLGMNTEAFF	TGTGCCAGCAGCTTGGGTATGAACACTGAAGCTTTCTTT
TRBV6-1	-	-	TRBJ1-1	CASTKGGIAEAFF	TGTGCCAGCACCAAGGGGGGGATCGCTGAAGCTTTCTTT
TRBV6-5	TRBD1	-	TRBJ1-2	CASSPGQGGYYGYTF	TGTGCCAGCAGTCCCGGACAGGGGGGCTACTATGGCTACACCTTC
TRBV7-9	TRBD2	once	TRBJ2-7	CASSPPSAGADEQYF	TGTGCCAGCAGCCCCCCCAGCGCGGGAGCGGACGAGCAGTACTTC
TRBV4-1	TRBD1	once	TRBJ1-5	CASSQDRGHGNQPQHF	TGCGCCAGCAGCCAGGACAGGGGGCACGGCAATCAGCCCCAGCATTTT
TRBV6-4	-	-	TRBJ1-2	CARGEGGGYTF	TGTGCCCGGGGGGAGGGTGGAGGCTACACCTTC
TRBV6-6	-	few	TRBJ1-4	CAGHREVGEKLFF	TGTGCCGGCCACAGGGAAGTGGGTGAAAAACTGTTTTTT
TRBV5-1	TRBD2	-	TRBJ2-5	CATLKTSDSETQYF	TGCGCCACCCTGAAGACTAGCGATTCCGAGACCCAGTACTTC
TRBV6-1	-	-	TRBJ2-5	CASRSGYQGLETQYF	TGTGCCAGCAGGAGTGGCTACCAGGGCTTAGAGACCCAGTACTTC
TRBV18	TRBD1	-	TRBJ2-7	CASSPVIRDRSVSSYEQYF	TGTGCCAGCTCACCAGTCATCCGGGACAGAAGCGTTTCGTCCTACGAGCAGTACTTC
TRBV25-1	-	-	TRBJ2-6	CASSEPPRGRPGANVLTF	TGTGCCAGCAGTGAACCGCCCAGGGGTCGTCCTGGGGCCAACGTCCTGACTTTC
TRBV18	TRBD2	-	TRBJ2-2	CASSNDGTSGRLGELFF	TGTGCCAGCTCGAACGACGGGACTAGCGGGCGTCTCGGGGAGCTGTTTTTT
TRBV27	-	few	TRBJ2-3	CASRAGSTDTQYF	TGTGCCAGCAGGGCAGGGAGCACAGATACGCAGTATTTT
TRBV6-4	TRBD2	once	TRBJ2-7	CAPRRTSGSITEQYF	TGTGCGCCCAGAAGGACTAGCGGGAGTATCACCGAGCAGTACTTC
TRBV12-2	-	once	TRBJ1-5	CASRLEVGDRDQPQHF	TGTGCAAGTCGCTTAGAAGTGGGGGACAGGGATCAGCCCCAGCATTTT
TRBV5-1	-	-	TRBJ2-7	CASSWTGTGSYEQYF	TGCGCCAGCAGCTGGACCGGGACTGGCTCCTACGAGCAGTACTTC
TRBV11-1	-	-	TRBJ2-1	CASSLARGLGINNEQFF	TGTGCCAGCAGCTTAGCTCGGGGTCTCGGCATTAACAATGAGCAGTTCTTC
TRBV4-2	TRBD2	-	TRBJ2-7	CASSQEGGVLSYEQYF	TGTGCCAGCAGCCAAGAGGGAGGGGTCCTGAGCTACGAGCAGTACTTC
TRBV7-9	-	few	TRBJ2-7	CASSVNQGIFSYEQYF	TGTGCCAGCAGCGTGAATCAGGGGATTTTTTCCTACGAGCAGTACTTC
TRBV5-1	TRBD2	once	TRBJ2-3	CASSPWGSGREITDTQYF	TGCGCCAGCAGCCCCTGGGGTAGCGGGAGAGAGATTACAGATACGCAGTATTTT
TRBV7-9	-	-	TRBJ1-2	CASSLEGQGIGYTF	TGTGCCAGCAGCTTAGAGGGGCAGGGAATCGGCTACACCTTC
TRBV29-1	-	once	TRBJ1-2	CSVEGTYGYTF	TGCAGCGTTGAAGGGACATATGGCTACACCTTC
TRBV5-1	TRBD1	-	TRBJ1-1	CASSSDRGVTEAFF	TGCGCCAGCAGCTCGGACAGGGGTGTCACTGAAGCTTTCTTT
TRBV6-5	-	-	TRBJ1-5	CASSYSRTYSNQPQHF	TGTGCCAGCAGTTACTCCCGCACCTATAGCAATCAGCCCCAGCATTTT
TRBV2	TRBD1	-	TRBJ1-5	CASSVGQARNQPQHF	TGTGCCAGCAGTGTGGGACAGGCCCGCAATCAGCCCCAGCATTTT
TRBV5-1	TRBD2	-	TRBJ2-1	CASTTRTSGGSNEQFF	TGCGCCAGTACGACCAGGACTAGCGGAGGGAGTAATGAGCAGTTCTTC
TRBV5-1	-	-	TRBJ1-2	CASSLEGDGYTF	TGCGCCAGCAGCTTGGAAGGGGATGGCTACACCTTC
TRBV4-1	-	-	TRBJ1-5	CASSQGGAYSNQPQHF	TGCGCCAGCAGCCAAGGGGGAGCTTATAGCAATCAGCCCCAGCATTTT
TRBV19	TRBD1	-	TRBJ2-7	CASSQGTGFVHEQYF	TGTGCCAGTAGCCAGGGGACAGGGTTCGTCCACGAGCAGTACTTC
TRBV2	-	-	TRBJ2-1	CASSEVQGPYNEQFF	TGTGCCAGCAGTGAAGTCCAGGGGCCCTACAATGAGCAGTTCTTC
TRBV9	-	few	TRBJ2-5	CASSADRTTEYQETQYF	TGTGCCAGCAGCGCGGATCGAACGACGGAGTACCAAGAGACCCAGTACTTC
TRBV21-1	-	-	TRBJ2-7	CASSSSGAKPYEQYF	TGTGCCAGCAGCAGTAGCGGGGCAAAACCCTACGAGCAGTACTTC
TRBV4-2	TRBD1	-	TRBJ2-5	CASSRSLGQGQETQYF	TGTGCCAGCAGCCGGTCTTTGGGACAGGGCCAAGAGACCCAGTACTTC
TRBV10-3	TRBD1	-	TRBJ2-7	CAISEGTGDYEQYF	TGTGCCATCAGTGAGGGAACAGGGGACTACGAGCAGTACTTC
TRBV5-5	-	-	TRBJ1-5	CASSGGLGDQPQHF	TGTGCCAGCAGCGGGGGCTTAGGGGATCAGCCCCAGCATTTT
TRBV6-5	TRBD1	-	TRBJ1-2	CASTQGAIYGYTF	TGTGCCAGCACCCAGGGGGCTATCTATGGCTACACCTTC
TRBV7-9	TRBD2	few	TRBJ2-7	CASSFGTSGRTEQYF	TGTGCCAGCAGCTTTGGGACTAGCGGGAGGACCGAGCAGTACTTC